This TCR beta chain was documented in a study of Tregs in tolerant kidney transplant recipients. Whole-study findings and limits: Biological reproducibility was not directly addressed, but technical replication error appeared minimal. Findings come from small patient numbers and require larger validation.

A remark on this clone: Its target is not known.

Libraries were prepared by immunoSEQ multiplex PCR; TCRdb keeps only in-frame clonotypes and omits some of them. Among some 55,000 clones listed, 70% to 90% were seen once. Unstimulated regulatory T cells (CD4+CD25+CD127-), CD4+CD25- non-regulatory cells, CD4 and CD8 cells were FACS-sorted from thawed PBMCs. Germline V CDR1 and CDR2: GTSNPN, SVGIG (reference sequence). The CDR3 extends over 14 amino acids. The V segment lost 2 bases and the J segment 6 bases; nucleotides outside the gene matches: 4. The gene calls are TRBV30 and TRBJ2-1; 10 nucleotides agree with TRBD1. Here the sequenced sample was Tregs from blood, taken before the transplant. The receptor was isolated from a human donor who received a combined kidney and bone marrow transplant. The DNA for the CDR3 is TGTGCCTGGAGTACGGGACAGGGGTCCAATGAGCAGTTCTTC. Translated: CAWSTGQGSNEQFF.